The next 31 T cell receptor beta chains were all read from a single sample in a study of blood T cell repertoires in COVID-19. The protocol was immunoSEQ multiplex PCR, while the TCRdb copy is restricted to in-frame clones and leaves out a portion. The sample holds about 76,000 clones, less than 90% seen once. The sequenced sample consisted of peripheral blood. The receptors originated from a human donor in a cohort sampled during active COVID-19.

This clone was seen just once. This chain uses TRBV9 with TRBJ2-7, with 8 bases aligning to TRBD1. Germline V gene data show CDR1 as SGDLS and CDR2 as YYNGEE. The CDR3 is 16 residues long. V was pared by 0 bases and J by 5 bases, with 10 bases of the junction left unmatched. The CDR3 here is CASSVEPQAGGDEQYF. In DNA form, the CDR3 reads TGTGCCAGCAGCGTAGAGCCCCAGGCAGGGGGCGACGAGCAGTACTTC.

The genes are TRBV15 and TRBJ2-3; D call uncertain. Germline V gene sequence: CDR1 LNHNV, CDR2 YYDKDF (reference sequence). The CDR3 covers 16 residues. V lost 0 bases, J lost 2 bases, and 12 bases lay in between. CDR3 in DNA: TGTGCCACCAGCAGAGATAACTTCCCTTTCACAGATACGCAGTATTTT. Translating gives CATSRDNFPFTDTQYF.

The rearrangement links TRBV6-5 to TRBJ1-2; 8 nucleotides line up with TRBD1. Germline-derived CDR1 and CDR2 are MNHEY and SVGAGI. The CDR3 contains 14 residues. With 5 bases clipped from V and 7 bases from J, the junction kept 9 bases outside the gene matches. CDR3 region: CASSPGQGRGGYTF. CDR3 nucleotide sequence: TGTGCCAGCAGTCCCGGACAGGGAAGGGGTGGCTACACCTTC.

The J gene is TRBJ1-1, the V gene TRBV5-1, with unresolved D. CDR3 length equals 14 residues. The germline V and J ends were trimmed by 0 bases and 7 bases, with 13 bases remaining between them. Germline values: CDR1 SGHRS, CDR2 YFSETQ. The chain's CDR3 is CASSLGEVQNEAFF. CDR3 in DNA: TGCGCCAGCAGCTTGGGGGAGGTTCAAAATGAAGCTTTCTTT.

V and J are TRBV9 and TRBJ1-5; D is unresolved. Germline V gene sequence: CDR1 SGDLS, CDR2 YYNGEE. V was pared by 1 base and J by 5 bases, with 13 bases between. CDR3 length: 15 residues. CDR3 amino acids: CASSVSGWQDQPQHF. The CDR3 DNA follows: TGTGCCAGCAGCGTATCAGGATGGCAGGATCAGCCCCAGCATTTT.

CDR3 nucleotides: TGCGCCAGCAGTCAATGGGAGGGGACTGAAGAGACCCAGTACTTC. As protein: CASSQWEGTEETQYF. This chain connects TRBV23-1 to TRBJ2-5, with 7 bases fitting TRBD2. TRBV23-1 is an open reading frame, and its role is uncertain. The CDR3 sequence is 15 residues long. J lost 3 bases, V lost 1 base, and 5 bases had no gene match.

J is TRBJ1-5 and V is TRBV30, with D tentatively TRBD1 (6 bases). The CDR3 has 14 amino acids. The V end lost 1 base, the J end lost 4 bases, and 11 bases lay between the germline ends. Per germline, CDR1 GTSNPN and CDR2 SVGIG (reference sequence). Here the CDR3 DNA reads TGTGCCTGGAGTGCGGGGGGCCTGAATCAGCCCCAGCATTTT. Translating it yields CAWSAGGLNQPQHF.

This clone was seen a single time. The gene calls are TRBV24-1 and TRBJ1-5; D is perhaps TRBD1 (6 bases). This CDR3 contains 17 residues. V lost 2 bases to trimming and J lost 4 bases, with 17 bases between them. Germline CDR1 reads KGHDR; CDR2 reads SFDVKD. CDR3 sequence reads: CATSDSTQTGGNQPQHF. The CDR3 region has the DNA TGTGCCACCAGTGATTCTACCCAGACAGGCGGAAATCAGCCCCAGCATTTT.

The chain recombines TRBV7-9 with TRBJ2-7; TRBD1 is a possible D gene (5 bases). The CDR3 runs 15 residues. Trimming removed 5 bases from V and 6 bases from J, with 20 bases in between. Germline CDR1 SEHNR, CDR2 FQNEAQ (reference sequence). The CDR3 DNA follows: TGTGCCAGCAGCAAAAACAGGTTGGGGATGATCGAGCAGTACTTC. This sequence encodes CASSKNRLGMIEQYF.

The chain carries TRBV29-1 and TRBJ2-1; tentatively, D is TRBD2 (6 bases). The germline V gene has CDR1 SQVTM and CDR2 ANQGSEA. Trimming pared 4 bases from V and 9 bases from J, leaving 13 bases between. This CDR3 comprises 12 residues. The CDR3 sequence: CSVGRERFEQFF. CDR3 DNA sequence: TGCAGCGTTGGGAGGGAACGATTTGAGCAGTTCTTC.

This rearrangement joins TRBV7-9 to TRBJ2-5; D remains unclear. Germline V gene lookup returns CDR1 SEHNR and CDR2 FQNEAQ (reference sequence). The CDR3 has 13 residues. V lost 1 base, J lost 5 bases, and 8 bases lay in between. Here the CDR3 reads CASSLVGAETQYF. As DNA, the CDR3 is TGTGCCAGCAGCTTAGTTGGAGCCGAGACCCAGTACTTC.

The rearrangement links TRBV19 to TRBJ1-1; a weak D match, TRBD1 (6 bases). This CDR3 is built from 13 residues. The V end was cut by 10 bases, the J end by 1 base, with 13 bases between. Germline CDR1 reads LNHDA; CDR2 reads SQIVND (reference sequence). CDR3 region: CATPMGANTEAFF. CDR3 in DNA: TGTGCCACTCCAATGGGGGCGAACACTGAAGCTTTCTTT.

This clone was recorded once. The chain joins TRBV6-6 to TRBJ1-4; 7 bases are a match to TRBD1. J gave up 1 base and V 5 bases, and 4 bases lay outside the gene matches. This CDR3 spans 15 amino acids. CDR1 is MNHNY and CDR2 is SVGAGI in the germline V gene (reference sequence). The CDR3 reads CASSHRQGTNEKLFF. The CDR3 DNA is TGTGCCAGCAGTCACCGACAGGGAACTAATGAAAAACTGTTTTTT.

The chain has TRBV7-2 and TRBJ2-2, with D possibly matching TRBD2 (7 bases). CDR3 length equals 14 residues. The germline CDR1 and CDR2 sequences are SGHTA and FQGNSA. V shed 3 bases and J shed 4 bases, with 9 bases lying between them. The CDR3 DNA reads as TGTGCCAGCAGCTTGGGGGGGCGCACCGGGGAGCTGTTTTTT. It specifies CASSLGGRTGELFF.

The chain couples TRBV4-3 to TRBJ1-6; 9 bases agree with TRBD1. The ends lost 4 bases at V and 15 bases at J; junction bases unmatched: 19. There are 17 residues in the CDR3. Germline loops: CDR1 LGHNA, CDR2 YSLEER. The CDR3 DNA sequence: TGCGCCAGCAGCCTCAGGCATCCGGGACAGGGCCCCTCAATCCTCCACTTT. This translates into CASSLRHPGQGPSILHF.

This chain links TRBV3-1 (or the pseudogene TRBV3-2) with TRBJ2-5; weak D call: TRBD2 (7 bases). V dropped 2 bases and J dropped 5 bases, with 18 bases sitting between them. Germline loops: CDR1 LGHDT, CDR2 YNNKEL (reference sequence). The CDR3 contains 16 residues. CDR3 amino acids: CASSQSGRGGLETQYF. In nucleotides, the CDR3 is TGTGCCAGCAGCCAATCTGGGAGGGGGGGCCTGGAGACCCAGTACTTC.

The chain has TRBV7-6 and TRBJ1-1; possible D gene TRBD1, 6 bases. Trimming took 5 bases from V and 1 from J, leaving 11 bases between them. Germline lookup yields CDR1 SGHVS and CDR2 FNYEAQ. CDR3 size: 14 residues. Here the CDR3 DNA reads TGTGCCAGCAGCCTCTCGACAGGGAACACTGAAGCTTTCTTT. Encoded protein: CASSLSTGNTEAFF.

J is TRBJ2-3 and V is TRBV6-4, with TRBD2 matching 10 bases. The CDR3 is 13 amino acids. After removal of 6 bases from V and 5 bases from J, the junction contained 2 bases not matched to a gene. Germline CDR1 is MRHNA and CDR2 is SNTAGT. CDR3 residues: CASSVAGGDTQYF. The CDR3 bases are TGTGCCAGCAGCGTAGCGGGAGGAGATACGCAGTATTTT.

Only one count was recorded for this clone. CDR3 sequence (DNA): TGTGCCAGCAGCTTGTTGGGACTAGCGGGGGTCGGTCTCCACGAGCAGTACTTC. Protein: CASSLLGLAGVGLHEQYF. The V and J genes are TRBV11-2 and TRBJ2-7, with TRBD2 matching over 14 bases. Germline CDR1 and CDR2: SGHAT and FQNNGV. V lost 3 bases, J lost 5 bases, and 12 bases stayed unmatched. This CDR3 spans 18 amino acids.

This clone was observed a single time. CDR3 DNA: TGTGCCCACCGGGGAGATGCAGTGACCGGGGAGCTGTTTTTT. Translated, it gives CAHRGDAVTGELFF. This sequence joins TRBV28 and TRBJ2-2; D might be TRBD2 (5 bases). This CDR3 comprises 14 residues. CDR1 is MDHEN and CDR2 is SYDVKM in the germline V gene. Trimming took 11 bases from V and 5 from J, leaving 18 bases between them.

This rearrangement joins TRBV3-1 (or the pseudogene TRBV3-2) to TRBJ1-1, with D tentatively TRBD1 (6 bases). V lost 4 bases to trimming and J lost 6 bases, with 15 bases between them. Germline assignment: CDR1 LGHDT and CDR2 YNNKEL (reference sequence). The CDR3 extends over 14 amino acids. This CDR3 reads CASSLQGATPEAFF. As DNA, the CDR3 is TGTGCCAGCAGCCTACAGGGCGCGACCCCTGAAGCTTTCTTT.

CDR3 DNA: TGTGCCAGCGGAGGGCTCTATGGCTACACCTTC. The encoded protein is CASGGLYGYTF. V gene TRBV28 combines with J gene TRBJ1-2; D is unresolved. The CDR3 is made up of 11 amino acids. The germline V and J ends were trimmed by 8 bases and 4 bases, with 8 bases remaining between them. Germline CDR1 reads MDHEN; CDR2 reads SYDVKM.

The CDR3, as DNA: TGTGCCAGCAGCCTCGGACAGCGATACTCTGGAAACACCATATATTTT. As protein: CASSLGQRYSGNTIYF. The chain recombines TRBV28 with TRBJ1-3; a weak D match, TRBD1 (6 bases). Germline V gene data show CDR1 as MDHEN and CDR2 as SYDVKM. The ends were cut back, 6 bases at V and 0 bases at J, with 15 bases in the middle. This CDR3 comprises 16 residues.

The chain uses TRBV5-5 and TRBJ1-3; tentatively, D is TRBD1 (6 bases). This CDR3 is built from 16 residues. Germline-derived CDR1 and CDR2 are SGHKS and YYEKEE (reference sequence). Trimming took 0 bases from V and 0 from J, leaving 10 bases between them. As DNA, the CDR3 is TGTGCCAGCAGCTTGGATGGGGGCCGCTCTGGAAACACCATATATTTT. It is translated as CASSLDGGRSGNTIYF.

V gene TRBV6-6 combines with J gene TRBJ2-1; 10 bases agree with TRBD2. This CDR3 contains 23 residues. Germline V gene data show CDR1 as MNHNY and CDR2 as SVGAGI (reference sequence). The J segment lost 0 bases and the V segment lost 6 bases, leaving 26 bases of the junction unmatched. CDR3 in amino acids: CASSYTRAGPSGSYQSSYNEQFF. The CDR3 DNA sequence: TGTGCCAGCAGCTACACAAGGGCCGGGCCTAGCGGGAGTTACCAGAGCTCCTACAATGAGCAGTTCTTC.

The chain recombines TRBV2 with TRBJ1-2; TRBD1 matches 10 bases. The germline CDR1 and CDR2 sequences are SNHLY and FYNNEI. CDR3 length: 14 amino acids. V was clipped by 0 bases and J by 10 bases; unmatched bases: 5. Here the CDR3 DNA reads TGTGCCAGCAGTGAAGCGGGACAGGGGTTCGACTACACCTTC. Amino acid sequence: CASSEAGQGFDYTF.

The CDR3 reads CAWSRSGGYNEQFF. The CDR3 DNA reads as TGTGCCTGGAGTAGATCGGGGGGTTACAATGAGCAGTTCTTC. This sequence joins TRBV30 and TRBJ2-1; 7 positions match TRBD2. Germline V gene lookup returns CDR1 GTSNPN and CDR2 SVGIG (reference sequence). The CDR3 extends over 14 amino acids. The J segment lost 4 bases and the V segment lost 2 bases, leaving 5 bases of the junction unmatched.

The chain carries TRBV28 and TRBJ2-6, with TRBD2 as a possible D gene (5 bases). V lost 10 bases and J lost 2, with 12 bases in between. The CDR3 loop spans 14 amino acids. From germline, CDR1 is MDHEN and CDR2 SYDVKM. The CDR3 loop is CATSRGPGANVLTF. In nucleotides, the CDR3 is TGTGCCACCTCCCGCGGGCCTGGGGCCAACGTCCTGACTTTC.

A single count supports this clone. The V call is TRBV9, the J call TRBJ2-1; 7 bases are shared with TRBD2. The germline CDR1 and CDR2 sequences are SGDLS and YYNGEE. J gave up 4 bases and V 0 bases, and 10 bases lay outside the gene matches. The length of the CDR3 is 17 residues. The CDR3 nucleotides are TGTGCCAGCAGCGTAGAACGCGGGAGTAGAAGTTACAATGAGCAGTTCTTC. This codes for CASSVERGSRSYNEQFF.

The CDR3 protein is CSASPNNSPLHF. The CDR3 DNA reads TGCAGTGCTAGTCCAAATAATTCACCCCTCCACTTT. The V gene is TRBV20-1, the J gene TRBJ1-6, with D unresolved. Germline V gives CDR1 DFQATT, CDR2 SNEGSKA (reference sequence). V was shortened by 3 bases and J by 5 bases, with 5 bases between the two germline ends. The CDR3 runs to 12 residues.

This clone was recorded once. The CDR3 protein is CASSQGLSLGNEQFF. The CDR3 coding sequence is TGCGCCAGCAGCCAGGGACTATCATTAGGCAATGAGCAGTTCTTC. The chain links TRBV4-1 to TRBJ2-1; 7 bases are shared with TRBD2. Unmatched junction bases numbered 8, after V lost 3 bases and J lost 6 bases. In germline, CDR1 is MGHRA, CDR2 YSYEKL. The CDR3 covers 15 residues.